These 18 T cell receptor beta chains came from one sample sequenced in a study of T cells after posttransplantation cyclophosphamide. Busulfan-fludarabine conditioning, marrow transplant, and cyclophosphamide on days +3 and +4 were administered. Only in-frame clones appear in the TCRdb table, and some are missing; sequencing was by immunoSEQ multiplex PCR. The sample consists of 11,000 or so clones, 85% to 95% of them appearing once. Here the sequenced sample was PBMCs, taken after allogeneic stem cell transplant with posttransplant cyclophosphamide. Every receptor here comes from a female patient between 30 and 40 years old who received an allogeneic stem cell transplant from an unrelated donor, was CMV-positive, and had no GVHD. The graft donor may be the source of some T cells.

The rearrangement uses TRBV10-3 and TRBJ2-7; D is perhaps TRBD1 (8 bases). Germline V gene data show CDR1 as ENHRY and CDR2 as SYGVKD. V was cut by 6 bases and J by 4 bases, with 13 bases left in between. This CDR3 is built from 13 residues. Here the CDR3 reads CAISGQGGYEQYF. The CDR3, as DNA: TGTGCCATCAGCGGACAGGGAGGGTACGAGCAGTACTTC.

This sequence joins TRBV18 and TRBJ2-7, with D possibly being TRBD2 (5 bases). The CDR3 covers 11 residues. V gave up 6 bases and J gave up 5 bases, with 8 bases separating them. Per germline, CDR1 KGHSH and CDR2 LQKENI. The CDR3: CASSPGDEQYF. CDR3 nucleotides: TGTGCCAGCTCCCCCGGGGACGAGCAGTACTTC.

The chain links TRBV18 to TRBJ2-2, with D hard to call. Germline-derived CDR1 and CDR2 are KGHSH and LQKENI. V dropped 1 base and J dropped 3 bases, with 9 bases sitting between them. This CDR3 region has 15 residues. CDR3 DNA: TGTGCCAGCTCACCACTCCCTAGTGACACCGGGGAGCTGTTTTTT. Translated: CASSPLPSDTGELFF.

This clone was picked up one time. J is TRBJ2-7 and V is TRBV18, with D perhaps matching TRBD1 (6 bases). CDR1 and CDR2 (germline): KGHSH, LQKENI. Trimming removed 1 base from V and 2 bases from J, with 12 bases in between. CDR3 length equals 15 residues. This CDR3 is CASSPRGGEAYEQYF. The CDR3 region has the DNA TGTGCCAGCTCACCACGAGGGGGAGAGGCCTACGAGCAGTACTTC.

This clone was observed once. The V and J genes are TRBV9 and TRBJ1-3, with 10 bases aligning to TRBD1. Germline lookup yields CDR1 SGDLS and CDR2 YYNGEE. V shed 0 bases, J shed 0 bases, and the junction held 9 bases outside the gene matches. The CDR3 is 19 amino acids. CDR3 bases: TGTGCCAGCAGCGTAGCGGTCGGGACAGGGGCGAACTCTGGAAACACCATATATTTT. This gives the protein CASSVAVGTGANSGNTIYF.

The rearrangement joins TRBV19 to TRBJ1-5, with D tentatively TRBD1 (6 bases). V was clipped by 9 bases and J by 0 bases, with 15 bases between them. CDR3 length: 15 amino acids. Germline V lookup: CDR1 LNHDA, CDR2 SQIVND (reference sequence). The CDR3, as DNA: TGTGCCAGCTCCATTCACAGGGATAGCAATCAGCCCCAGCATTTT. It specifies CASSIHRDSNQPQHF.

The chain employs TRBV7-9 and TRBJ2-1; TRBD2 might be the D (6 bases). The CDR3 is made up of 12 amino acids. The germline V gene has CDR1 SEHNR and CDR2 FQNEAQ (reference sequence). Trimming cost V 5 bases and J 8 bases, with 10 bases left between them. This CDR3 reads CASSQEGYEQFF. CDR3 nucleotide sequence: TGTGCCAGCAGCCAGGAGGGGTATGAGCAGTTCTTC.

The chain combines TRBV13 with TRBJ1-5; 9 positions match TRBD1. CDR1 and CDR2 (germline): PRHDT, FYEKMQ (reference sequence). CDR3 length equals 17 residues. J was trimmed by 2 bases and V by 3 bases; bases with no gene match: 8. The CDR3 region is CASSLAGTGSGNQPQHF. Here the CDR3 DNA reads TGTGCCAGCAGCTTGGCCGGGACAGGGAGTGGCAATCAGCCCCAGCATTTT.

V and J are TRBV5-1 and TRBJ2-7; 8 nucleotides agree with TRBD2. Germline lookup yields CDR1 SGHRS and CDR2 YFSETQ. V gave up 2 bases and J gave up 5 bases; unmatched junction bases: 12. The CDR3 totals 16 residues. The CDR3 protein is CASSFQISGMGDEQYF. The DNA for the CDR3 is TGCGCCAGCAGCTTCCAGATTAGCGGGATGGGGGACGAGCAGTACTTC.

The J gene is TRBJ2-7, the V gene TRBV9; 8 positions match TRBD2. V lost 3 bases and J lost 0; bases outside the gene matches: 5. The germline V gene encodes CDR1 SGDLS and CDR2 YYNGEE. CDR3 length: 15 residues. CDR3 sequence reads: CASSAGTRDSYEQYF. CDR3 DNA sequence: TGTGCCAGCAGCGCCGGGACTAGGGACTCCTACGAGCAGTACTTC. The full variable domain, completed using reference TRBV9 and TRBJ2-7, is DSGVTQTPKHLITATGQRVTLRCSPRSGDLSVYWYQQSLDQGLQFLIQYYNGEERAKGNILERFSAQQFPDLHSELNLSSLELGDSALYFCASSAGTRDSYEQYFGPGTRLTVT.

This rearrangement joins TRBV7-9 to TRBJ2-5; 9 nucleotides align to TRBD2. The DNA matches TRBJ2-7 better at its end, which makes the J call doubtful. This CDR3 spans 15 amino acids. Germline V gives CDR1 SEHNR, CDR2 FQNEAQ (reference sequence). This CDR3 reads CASSGSGRSSYEQYF. CDR3 in DNA: TGTGCCAGCAGTGGGAGCGGGAGGAGCTCCTACGAGCAGTACTTC.

The rearrangement links TRBV7-9 to TRBJ2-3; TRBD1 aligns across 10 bases. Germline values: CDR1 SEHNR, CDR2 FQNEAQ (reference sequence). The CDR3 has 16 amino acids. Unmatched junction bases numbered 7, after V lost 3 bases and J lost 4 bases. The chain's CDR3 is CASSLRDRGLPDTQYF. The DNA of the CDR3 is TGTGCCAGCAGCTTGAGGGACAGGGGACTTCCAGATACGCAGTATTTT.

The chain links TRBV11-3 to TRBJ1-4, with D unclear. Germline values: CDR1 SGHNT, CDR2 YENEEA. The length of the CDR3 is 14 residues. Deletions cut 7 bases from V and 8 bases from J, with 17 bases between. The CDR3 here is CASITDEIKEKLFF. The CDR3, as DNA: TGTGCCAGCATTACAGACGAGATTAAGGAAAAACTGTTTTTT. The full variable domain, with the rest looked up from reference TRBV11-3 and TRBJ1-4, is EAGVVQSPRYKIIEKKQPVAFWCNPISGHNTLYWYLQNLGQGPELLIRYENEEAVDDSQLPKDRFSAERLKGVDSTLKIQPAELGDSAVYLCASITDEIKEKLFFGSGTQLSVL.

In this sample, this clone turned up once. The chain combines TRBV7-6 with TRBJ1-2; tentatively, D is TRBD1 (6 bases). This CDR3 is built from 19 residues. Germline-derived CDR1 and CDR2 are SGHVS and FNYEAQ. V lost 3 bases and J lost 3, with 26 bases in between. The CDR3 bases are TGTGCCAGCAGCTTGAATGGTTTTGCCCGGGCAGGGGCGTACTATGGCTACACCTTC. Amino acid sequence: CASSLNGFARAGAYYGYTF.

The genes are TRBV7-9 and TRBJ1-6; D gene ambiguous. V was shortened by 5 bases and J by 2 bases, with 13 bases between the two germline ends. Germline lookup yields CDR1 SEHNR and CDR2 FQNEAQ (reference sequence). The CDR3 is 16 amino acids. Here the CDR3 reads CASSLGENPYNSPLHF. CDR3 DNA sequence: TGTGCCAGCAGCCTTGGGGAGAATCCCTATAATTCACCCCTCCACTTT.

This clone was counted once. The gene calls are TRBV6-4 and TRBJ1-5; D call uncertain. The germline V and J ends were trimmed by 4 bases and 9 bases, with 13 bases remaining between them. Germline CDR1 is MRHNA and CDR2 is SNTAGT. The CDR3 has 13 amino acids. The CDR3 DNA sequence: TGTGCCAGCAGTGTTGGGCCTGGGAGGCCCCAGCATTTT. It specifies CASSVGPGRPQHF.

This rearrangement joins TRBV27 to TRBJ1-6; tentative D call: TRBD1 (6 bases). Germline V gives CDR1 MNHEY, CDR2 SMNVEV (reference sequence). V lost 7 bases to trimming and J lost 7 bases, with 14 bases between them. The CDR3 spans 14 residues. CDR3 loop: CASKGGGLNSPLHF. The CDR3 DNA follows: TGTGCCAGCAAGGGAGGGGGTTTGAATTCACCCCTCCACTTT.

The chain uses TRBV10-3 and TRBJ1-2, with no clear D. V lost 8 bases and J lost 7, with 5 bases in between. CDR1 ENHRY and CDR2 SYGVKD come from the germline V gene. This CDR3 has 9 amino acids. For the CDR3, the DNA is TGTGCCATCGGAGGTGGCTACACCTTC. Translation: CAIGGGYTF.